A single sample gave rise to the 5 T cell receptor beta chains below, sequenced in a study of T cells expressing NK-cell markers. Following a re-call of the 5' RACE reads, TCRdb has one entry per CDR3 protein and lacks DNA. The sample's table shows approximately 150,000 distinct CDR3 sequences. What was sequenced was blood T cells: a sorted CD56 or NKG2C T cell subset, CD4+ or CD8+ T cells, or bulk PBMC T cells (not recorded which). All receptors come from a man younger than 30 in good health.

The chain joins TRBV13 to TRBJ2-3; the TCRdb D gene call, TRBD2, has no DNA to confirm it. The CDR3 is made up of 16 amino acids. Germline V gene data show CDR1 as PRHDT and CDR2 as FYEKMQ (reference sequence). CDR3 sequence reads: CASSVRLAGLADTQYF.

The chain employs TRBV20-1 and TRBJ2-5; the D call of TRBD2 rests on TCRdb alone, since no DNA is present to check it. Germline V gene sequence: CDR1 DFQATT, CDR2 SNEGSKA (reference sequence). CDR3 length: 15 amino acids. The CDR3 reads CSAWEREGPRETQYF.

The genes are TRBV7-4 and TRBJ1-5; TCRdb proposes TRBD1, but this gene call is untestable without DNA. Per germline, CDR1 SGHVT and CDR2 SQSDAQ. The CDR3 consists of 15 residues. CDR3 loop: CASSLEGRGDQPQHF.

This chain connects TRBV29-1 to TRBJ2-3. The CDR3 runs to 16 residues. Germline loops: CDR1 SQVTM, CDR2 ANQGSEA. The CDR3 spells CSVETDEATSTDTQYF.

The V call is TRBV5-5, the J call TRBJ2-1; TCRdb outputs TRBD1, but without DNA this stays unchecked. The CDR3 length is 17 residues. The germline V gene has CDR1 SGHKS and CDR2 YYEKEE (reference sequence). The CDR3 region is CASSLGTWTGSYNEQFF.